One sample yielded the 9 T cell receptor beta chains listed below, sequenced in a study of T cell responses to AZD1222 COVID-19 vaccine. Clones were sequenced by immunoSEQ multiplex PCR, and TCRdb holds only the in-frame ones, with some missing. This sample has about 96,000 clones, with approximately 87% found just once. The specimen was peripheral blood, collected on day 0 of AZD1222 vaccination. The receptors originated from an adult in good health.

This clone was seen just once. This chain links TRBV18 with TRBJ2-5, with 9 bases identical to TRBD1. The CDR3 is made up of 14 amino acids. The germline gives CDR1 KGHSH, CDR2 LQKENI. Trimming removed 3 bases from V and 5 bases from J; junction bases left unmatched: 4. This CDR3 is CASSPRTGEETQYF. CDR3 bases: TGTGCCAGCTCACCTCGGACAGGGGAGGAGACCCAGTACTTC.

The count of this clone is one. The chain combines TRBV24-1 with TRBJ2-1, with 9 positions matching TRBD2. Germline V CDR1 and CDR2: KGHDR, SFDVKD. Losses at the gene ends were 1 base for V and 7 bases for J; bases not matched to a gene: 13. This CDR3 spans 18 amino acids. As DNA, the CDR3 is TGTGCCACCAGTGATTTTGGGCCGACTAGCGGAGAGGGGAATGAGCAGTTCTTC. Its translation: CATSDFGPTSGEGNEQFF.

The chain is built from TRBV14 and TRBJ1-2; TRBD1 matches 9 bases. V trimming: 3 bases; J trimming: 8 bases; junction bases outside the gene matches: 4. This CDR3 spans 13 amino acids. Germline loops: CDR1 SGHDN, CDR2 FVKESK. The CDR3 loop reads CASSQDRGGGYTF. CDR3 DNA: TGTGCCAGCAGCCAGGACAGGGGAGGAGGCTACACCTTC.

This clone was seen more than once but under ten times. The gene calls are TRBV28 and TRBJ2-7, with 7 nucleotides matching TRBD2. Trimming at V came to 3 bases and at J to 10 bases, leaving 9 bases not matched to a gene. From germline, CDR1 is MDHEN and CDR2 SYDVKM. CDR3 length equals 13 residues. This chain's CDR3 is CASSLGGSESQYF. The CDR3, as DNA: TGTGCCAGCAGTTTGGGAGGGTCGGAGTCCCAGTACTTC.

The rearrangement joins TRBV27 to TRBJ1-2; D remains ambiguous. Trimming removed 3 bases at V and 4 bases at J, with 15 bases between. In germline, CDR1 is MNHEY, CDR2 SMNVEV (reference sequence). The CDR3 sequence is 15 residues long. The CDR3 region has the DNA TGTGCCAGCAGTTTGATGGCAGAGAGGGTCTATGGCTACACCTTC. This encodes CASSLMAERVYGYTF.

V is TRBV4-3 and J is TRBJ2-1; 9 positions match TRBD2. Germline trimming cut 4 bases from V and 3 bases from J; bases unmatched to any gene: 4. There are 15 residues in the CDR3. CDR1 is LGHNA, CDR2 YSLEER, per germline. For the CDR3, the DNA is TGCGCCAGCAGCCCAATAGCGGGAGTCTACAATGAGCAGTTCTTC. Protein product: CASSPIAGVYNEQFF.

The chain carries TRBV27 and TRBJ2-1; TRBD2 aligns across 10 bases. The germline CDR1 and CDR2 sequences are MNHEY and SMNVEV (reference sequence). The J segment lost 6 bases and the V segment lost 7 bases, leaving 9 bases of the junction unmatched. The CDR3 contains 15 residues. Written as DNA, the CDR3 is TGTGCCAGCACCGACTGGGCTAGCGGGAGCAATGAGCAGTTCTTC. Protein: CASTDWASGSNEQFF.

V is TRBV30 and J is TRBJ1-5; D ambiguous. The CDR3 has 13 amino acids. Germline-derived CDR1 and CDR2 are GTSNPN and SVGIG (reference sequence). The V gene lost 4 bases and the J gene lost 2 bases, with 9 bases spanning the gap. The CDR3 nucleotides read TGTGCCTGGAAGCTTGCAGGCAATCAGCCCCAGCATTTT. Its protein is CAWKLAGNQPQHF.

The count of this clone is one. This rearrangement joins TRBV4-3 to TRBJ2-1; 12 bases align to TRBD2. Germline V gene data show CDR1 as LGHNA and CDR2 as YSLEER. This CDR3 has 17 residues. Trimming removed 1 base from V and 9 bases from J; junction bases left unmatched: 10. The CDR3 nucleotides are TGCGCCAGCAGCCAAGTGTCTAGCGGGAGGGGTGGTAGTGAGCAGTTCTTC. Protein product: CASSQVSSGRGGSEQFF.